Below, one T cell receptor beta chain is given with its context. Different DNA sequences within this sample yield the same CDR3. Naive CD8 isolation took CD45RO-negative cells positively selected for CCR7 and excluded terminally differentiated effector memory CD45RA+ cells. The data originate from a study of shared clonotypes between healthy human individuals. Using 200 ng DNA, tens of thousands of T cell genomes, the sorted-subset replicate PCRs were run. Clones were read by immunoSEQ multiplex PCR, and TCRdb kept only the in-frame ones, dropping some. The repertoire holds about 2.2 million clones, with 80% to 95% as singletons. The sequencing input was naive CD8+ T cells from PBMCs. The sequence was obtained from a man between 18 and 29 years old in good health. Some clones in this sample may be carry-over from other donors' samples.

The CDR3 DNA sequence: TGTGCCAGCAGTTCCGTGGGGACAGGGTACAATGAGCAGTTCTTC. Its protein is CASSSVGTGYNEQFF. This rearrangement joins TRBV27 to TRBJ2-1; the match to TRBD1 covers 9 bases. The CDR3 contains 15 residues. The V gene's germline CDR1 is MNHEY and CDR2 SMNVEV (reference sequence). With 4 bases clipped from V and 4 bases from J, the junction kept 5 bases outside the gene matches.